This T cell receptor (beta chain) originates from a study of blood T cells in healthy people across ages. CDR1 and CDR2 from the germline V gene are SGDLS and YYNGEE. Trimming removed 3 bases from V and 5 bases from J; junction bases left unmatched: 13. The CDR3 is 19 residues long. The use of a sample-barcoded 5' primer and a J-beta primer mix characterized a second PCR of roughly 6 to 11 cycles. Each of the cDNA molecules was tagged by a template-switch adaptor with 12 random nucleotides. TCRdb reprocessed the 5' RACE reads with MiXCR, giving one entry per CDR3 protein. The table includes about 1.5 million distinct CDR3 sequences, roughly 43% detected once.

The receptor was isolated from a woman in her late teens or twenties in good health. The chain is built from TRBV9 and TRBJ2-2; the match to TRBD2 covers 13 bases. The sample was blood. In DNA form, the CDR3 reads TGTGCCAGCAGCGCAACTAGCGGGGGGGCCAAGTTTCAGACCGGGGAGCTGTTTTTT. This translates into CASSATSGGAKFQTGELFF.